A selection of T cell receptor beta chains follows, all from one sample in a study of T cells in Graves' hyperthyroidism and ophthalmopathy. TCRdb reprocessed the multiplex PCR reads with MiXCR, giving one entry per CDR3 protein. This table holds some 420,000 distinct CDR3 sequences, approximately 13% found once. The specimen sequenced was blood. All receptors derive from a woman aged 18-30 years with Graves' hyperthyroidism. Both conserved end residues are part of each CDR3. The D gene is left open where the match is weak. Not all rows give a size; the values are once, few, many and, for expanded clones, a class.

-	TRBV12-3/TRBV12-4	TRBJ2-4	many	CASSIPPGDIQYF	TGTGCCAGCAGTATACCGCCGGGGGACATTCAGTACTTC
TRBD2	TRBV28	TRBJ2-7	many	CASSFETSGYYEQYF	TGTGCCAGCAGTTTTGAGACTAGCGGTTACTACGAGCAGTACTTC
TRBD2	TRBV27	TRBJ2-2	-	CASSTRTSGSVGELFF	TGTGCCAGCAGTACCAGGACTAGCGGGAGTGTCGGGGAGCTGTTTTTT
TRBD1	TRBV11-2	TRBJ1-1	many	CASSARDSGHTEAFF	TGTGCCAGCAGCGCTCGGGACAGCGGACACACTGAAGCTTTCTTT
-	TRBV3-1	TRBJ2-3	many	CASSPNPDTQYF	TGTGCCAGCAGCCCCAACCCAGATACGCAGTATTTT
TRBD1	TRBV20-1	TRBJ1-2	-	CSARVVRGRDGYTF	TGCAGTGCTAGAGTAGTCAGGGGGCGCGACGGCTACACCTTC
TRBD2	TRBV11-1	TRBJ2-1	-	CASIPREGNEQFF	TGTGCCAGCATTCCTCGGGAGGGCAATGAGCAGTTCTTC
-	TRBV30	TRBJ1-1	many	CAWSPGINTEAFF	TGTGCCTGGAGTCCGGGAATAAACACTGAAGCTTTCTTT
-	TRBV9	TRBJ2-2	once	CASSVANSYTGELFF	TGTGCCAGCAGCGTAGCGAATAGCTACACCGGGGAGCTGTTTTTT
-	TRBV7-6	TRBJ2-2	few	CASSPEASNTGELFF	TGTGCTAGCAGCCCCGAGGCGTCGAACACCGGGGAGCTGTTTTTT
-	TRBV5-1	TRBJ2-5	many	CASSLVSDQETQYF	TGCGCCAGCAGCTTGGTGTCAGACCAAGAGACCCAGTACTTC
-	TRBV28	TRBJ2-7	-	CASSFQGVGTYEQYF	TGTGCCAGCAGTTTTCAGGGCGTAGGAACCTACGAGCAGTACTTC
-	TRBV5-1	TRBJ1-6	many	CASSLGRGGSAPLHF	TGCGCCAGCAGCTTGGGTCGCGGAGGAAGCGCACCCCTCCACTTT
TRBD1	TRBV27	TRBJ2-7	few	CASSPGTGGRNEQYF	TGTGCCAGCAGTCCCGGGACAGGGGGAAGAAACGAGCAGTACTTC
TRBD1	TRBV6-1	TRBJ2-7	-	CASKDPPGQGHEQYF	TGTGCCAGTAAAGACCCTCCGGGACAGGGACACGAGCAGTACTTC
-	TRBV5-1	TRBJ1-2	many	CASSLGGGYGYTF	TGTGCCAGCAGCTTAGGTGGGGGCTATGGCTACACCTTC
-	TRBV2	TRBJ1-2	many	CASSEARTGIYGYTF	TGTGCCAGCAGTGAAGCACGAACTGGGATATATGGCTACACCTTC
TRBD2	TRBV5-5	TRBJ2-3	many	CASSLRMLSGGSSTDTQYF	TGTGCCAGCAGCTTGAGAATGTTAAGCGGGGGAAGCAGCACAGATACGCAGTATTTT
-	TRBV7-2	TRBJ2-7	many	CASSLDSRVDRSYEQYF	TGTGCCAGCAGCTTAGACTCTCGGGTCGACCGCTCCTACGAGCAGTACTTC
-	TRBV6-1	TRBJ2-7	many	CASSESWGRSYEQYF	TGTGCCAGCAGTGAAAGTTGGGGGAGGTCCTACGAGCAGTACTTC
-	TRBV12-3/TRBV12-4	TRBJ1-5	few	CASRPDREDQPQHF	TGTGCCAGCAGACCCGACAGAGAAGATCAGCCCCAGCATTTT
-	TRBV18	TRBJ1-2	many	CASSPPVDSGGYTF	TGTGCCAGCTCACCACCGGTGGACAGCGGTGGCTACACCTTC